This T cell receptor (beta chain) emerged from a study of T cell clones after liver transplantation. Overall study context: Standard immunosuppression, with no induction, continued until 12-24 months after transplant. Draws occurred before transplant, before withdrawal, and after complete or failed withdrawal. Study outcomes and limitations: Conclusions were preliminary, with small, heterogeneous patient groups. Compared with third party-reactive sequences, donor-reactive ones declined more, independent of withdrawal success.

Notes on this clone: Its antigen remains unknown. The same CDR3 can be traced to other DNA sequences in this sample.

V was shortened by 4 bases and J by 5 bases, with 17 bases between the two germline ends. CDR1 and CDR2 from the germline V gene are SGHDT and YYEEEE. The CDR3 extends over 15 amino acids. Repertoires were generated with immunoSEQ multiplex PCR, while TCRdb's copy carries only in-frame clones and drops some. The sample yields some 59,000 clones, about 70% seen once. This sequence originates from a human patient who received a liver transplant. Some T cells may be the graft donor's. The chain uses TRBV5-6 and TRBJ2-3; perhaps TRBD2 as D (6 bases). Source: CD4+ T cells from blood, taken at the 22-month timepoint. The CDR3 is CASSRGLAGLDTQYF. Here the CDR3 DNA reads TGTGCCAGCAGCCGCGGACTGGCGGGGTTAGATACGCAGTATTTT.